This TCR beta chain derives from a study of blood T cell repertoires in COVID-19 (dated by TCRdb to about 2020). In the study overall: Samples from collaborators originated in the United States, Italy and Spain and spanned both the acute and convalescent phases of COVID-19. The samples were drawn from two sources: the first 160 participants of the ongoing ImmuneRACE study, and fewer than 1,500 subjects contributed by 6 global collaborators. The material from the prospective study consisted of cDNA or gDNA derived from T cells, B-cell-depleted T cells, or PBMCs. The dataset comprised deeply sampled blood TCRbeta repertoires from subjects exposed to, actively infected with, or recovered from COVID-19. A de-identified subject ID, COVID-19 status, age in years and sex were almost always included in the sample metadata. Where HLA class I and class II types were available, the types were taken from metadata supplied by the sample provider, not from assay-based typing. The repertoires were made available in a free public database intended to serve as a resource for research on the immune response to SARS-CoV-2.

Here is what the overall study found, with its caveats: The quantity of clinical and demographic metadata differed by source and by participant and was supplied without curation.

In Seattle, one collaborating source enrolled patients while the infection was active and tracked those patients longitudinally over the course of disease. Collaborating institutions collected whole blood in K2EDTA tubes following their own protocols. For TCRbeta analysis, collaborators shipped samples in one of three forms: frozen whole blood, isolated PBMCs, or DNA extracted from either of those sample types. This clone was detected only once. Its recognized antigen is unknown. Base qualities were left out, and no much larger clone turns up one base away. The germline V gene yields SGDLS for CDR1 and YYNGEE for CDR2. The CDR3 has 15 amino acids, counting the end cysteine and phenylalanine. The DNA shown is the 45-base CDR3, in frame from base 1. Germline trimming amounts to 2 bases on V and 5 bases on J, with 3 as the count of junction bases outside the gene matches. TCRbeta CDR3 regions were amplified from genomic DNA by means of the immunoSEQ Assay, a bias-controlled multiplex PCR. As for how the authors treated the data: The number of nucleated cells in each sample was estimated from the amplification of reference gene primers within the assay. To quantify the absolute abundance of each unique TCRbeta CDR3 rearrangement, sequence reads were collapsed and filtered. For each sample, productive Simpson clonality was calculated by taking the square root of Simpson's diversity index across productive rearrangements. TCRdb provides this immuneACCESS table in a form limited to in-frame rearrangements. Some clones are lacking; in checked studies, under half of them reflect an unresolved V gene, and why the rest are absent is not known. V and J calls plus clone size are reproduced from that table; the DNA served to infer D and trimming. For this sample the table gives approximately 300,000 clones, of which around nine tenths were detected only once. The leading ten clones occupy about 6.8% of the sample.

The rearranged segments are TRBV9 and TRBJ2-3; 12 central bases correspond to TRBD1. The specimen sequenced was peripheral blood. The sequence was obtained from a woman under 40 with COVID-19, enrolled during active disease. The bases are TGTGCCAGCAGCGTGGGACAGGGGGCGAGAGATACGCAGTATTTT. Its protein is CASSVGQGARDTQYF.